This T cell receptor beta chain originates from a study of blood T cells in healthy people across ages. Total RNA extraction produced at least 5.5 micrograms (per sample) for the study. V gave up 1 base and J gave up 9 bases, with 9 bases separating them. Germline CDR1 SGHDN, CDR2 FVKESK. The CDR3 contains 12 residues. For the second PCR, which ran for about 7 to 12 cycles, a sample-barcoded 5' primer and a J-beta primer mix were used. TCRdb recomputed calls from the 5' RACE reads with MiXCR, one row per CDR3 protein. This sample has about 800,000 distinct CDR3 sequences, with roughly 64% found just once.

Material for sequencing was blood. This sequence originates from a man aged 25 to 40 in good health. J is TRBJ1-1 and V is TRBV14; D call uncertain. CDR3 sequence reads: CASSQGAPQAFF. The CDR3 coding sequence is TGTGCCAGCAGCCAAGGGGCCCCTCAAGCTTTCTTT. Full variable domain (rest looked up from reference TRBV14 and TRBJ1-1): EAGVTQFPSHSVIEKGQTVTLRCDPISGHDNLYWYRRVMGKEIKFLLHFVKESKQDESGMPNNRFLAERTGGTYSTLKVQPAELEDSGVYFCASSQGAPQAFFGQGTRLTVV.